This T cell receptor (beta chain) is drawn from a study of cytomegalovirus exposure and HLA in healthy donors. V shed 1 base and J shed 0 bases, with 9 bases lying between them. This CDR3 is built from 16 residues. Per germline, CDR1 MGHRA and CDR2 YSYEKL. Sequencing was performed with immunoSEQ multiplex PCR; in TCRdb, only in-frame clones are kept and a portion is missing. This table has around 93,000 clones, 85% appearing once. The source is a man aged 18 to 29 in good health and CMV-seropositive. This chain uses TRBV4-1 with TRBJ1-4, with D unresolved. The source material was PBMCs. As DNA, the CDR3 is TGCGCCAGCAGCCAAGTGACGGAGGCAACTAATGAAAAACTGTTTTTT. It translates to CASSQVTEATNEKLFF.